This T cell receptor (beta chain) stems from a study of blood T cell repertoires in COVID-19. For the study at large: Sample material is recorded as cDNA or gDNA derived from T cells, B-cell-depleted T cells, or PBMCs.

TCRdb's table, derived via immunoSEQ multiplex PCR, lists solely in-frame clones and lacks some. The table records about 250,000 clones, more than 60% of them present only once. The V gene's germline CDR1 is SGHDN and CDR2 FVKESK. Trimming removed 2 bases from V and 7 bases from J, with 15 bases in between. CDR3 length: 16 residues. V gene TRBV14 combines with J gene TRBJ1-6; D call uncertain. Sample: peripheral blood. The sequence was collected from a woman between 40 and 55 years old with active or convalescent COVID-19. CDR3 protein: CASSQRVSQINSPLHF. The CDR3 DNA follows: TGTGCCAGCAGCCAAAGAGTATCCCAAATCAATTCACCCCTCCACTTT.